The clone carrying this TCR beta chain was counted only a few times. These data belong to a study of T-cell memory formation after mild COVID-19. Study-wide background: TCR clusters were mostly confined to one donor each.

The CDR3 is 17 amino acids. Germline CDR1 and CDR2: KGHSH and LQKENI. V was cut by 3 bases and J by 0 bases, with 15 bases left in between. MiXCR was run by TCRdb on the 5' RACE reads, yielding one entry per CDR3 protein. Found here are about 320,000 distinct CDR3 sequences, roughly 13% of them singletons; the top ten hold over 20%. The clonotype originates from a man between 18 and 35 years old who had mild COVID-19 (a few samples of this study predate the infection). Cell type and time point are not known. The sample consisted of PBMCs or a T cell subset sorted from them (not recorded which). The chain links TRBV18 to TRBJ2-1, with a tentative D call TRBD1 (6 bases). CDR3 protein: CASSPRDTFSSYNEQFF. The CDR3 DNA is TGTGCCAGCTCACCTCGGGACACTTTCAGCTCCTACAATGAGCAGTTCTTC.